This TCR beta chain was recorded in a study of Graves' ophthalmopathy and Graves' hyperthyroidism. This clonotype was counted between two and nine times. The authors amplified TCR beta CDR3 regions from RNA transcripts. First-round RT-PCR relied on HTBI primers, and a second-round multiplex PCR came next. TCRdb ran MiXCR on the multiplex PCR reads and lists one entry per CDR3 protein. Of hundreds of thousands of distinct CDR3 sequences in the sample, 20% to 25% were seen once. This sequence originates from a young woman with stable Graves' hyperthyroidism. Some clones in this sample may be carry-over from other donors' samples. The source material was peripheral blood.

The CDR3 protein is CASSPAGLAGAGTGELFF. CDR3 nucleotide sequence: TGTGCCAGCAGCCCCGCAGGACTAGCGGGAGCCGGCACCGGGGAGCTGTTTTTT. This sequence joins TRBV11-1 and TRBJ2-2, with 13 bases aligning to TRBD2. This CDR3 has 18 residues. Germline CDR1 and CDR2: SGHAT and FQDESV (reference sequence). Trimming removed 5 bases from V and 4 bases from J; junction bases left unmatched: 10.